This T cell receptor beta chain was sequenced during a study of T-cell reconstitution after alpha-beta-depleted transplantation in children. Notes on the study in general: Elevated TCRbeta diversity at day 60 was traced, in some patients, to surviving recipient T cells and thymic progenitors. About two months after transplant, alpha-beta T cells reportedly came from several hundred expanded graft clones.

Researchers prepared the TCRbeta library using unique molecular identifiers, the study reports. TCRdb independently ran MiXCR on the PCR reads; one entry per CDR3 protein. Among about 97,000 distinct CDR3 sequences, roughly 6% were seen once, and the ten largest hold 5.5% to 6.5%. This clonotype has just a few counts. The antigen is not known. Per germline, CDR1 MNHNS and CDR2 SASEGT. The CDR3 is 15 residues long. J gave up 6 bases and V 10 bases, and 16 bases lay outside the gene matches. J is TRBJ2-7 and V is TRBV6-1; 9 bases match TRBD1. This TCR came from a female patient aged 2 to 10 who had a stem cell transplant for Fanconi anemia, so the T cells may come from the graft donor. The sample consisted of PBMCs, mostly from graft donor cells, taken 60 days after TCRalphabeta/CD19-depleted stem cell transplant. CDR3 nucleotides: TGTGCCACCTTCGAGCGCCGGGACAGGGATAGCGAGCAGTACTTC. Protein product: CATFERRDRDSEQYF.